Listed below are T cell receptor beta chains from one sample, sequenced in a study of CD8+CD57+ T cells in acquired aplastic anemia. One entry per CDR3 protein, called by TCRdb with MiXCR from the reads. The table records about 270,000 distinct CDR3 sequences, roughly half of them present only once. What was sequenced was sorted CD4+, CD8+, or CD8+CD57+ T cells (not recorded which) from PBMCs. The receptor set was obtained from a human donor with severe aplastic anemia or a healthy control (not recorded which). Both conserved end residues are part of each CDR3. The D gene is left open where the match is weak. The listing skips clone size in some rows; elsewhere it reads once, few, many or a size class.

J gene	D gene	V gene	clone size	CDR3 protein	CDR3 DNA
TRBJ1-5	TRBD1	TRBV10-3	NA	CAIREQGAGQPQHF	TGTGCCATCAGGGAACAGGGGGCCGGTCAGCCCCAGCATTTT
TRBJ2-1	TRBD2	TRBV9	NA	CASSVTSGGANEQFF	TGTGCCAGCAGCGTGACTAGCGGGGGGGCCAATGAGCAGTTCTTC
TRBJ1-4	TRBD1	TRBV7-9	NA	CASSVKTGFEKLFF	TGCGCCAGCAGCGTTAAGACAGGGTTTGAAAAACTGTTTTTT
TRBJ2-1	NA	TRBV10-3	NA	CAISVGTVVYNEQFF	TGTGCCATCAGTGTAGGAACGGTCGTCTACAATGAGCAGTTCTTC
TRBJ1-4	TRBD1	TRBV20-1	NA	CSATRRDRGLEKLFF	TGCAGTGCCACGCGTAGGGACAGGGGGCTAGAAAAACTGTTTTTT
TRBJ2-3	TRBD2	TRBV24-1	few	CATSSASGGTDTQYF	TGTGCCACCAGCTCAGCTAGCGGGGGCACAGATACGCAGTATTTT
TRBJ2-7	TRBD2	TRBV5-1	few	CASSFAAGGLSYEQYF	TGCGCCAGCAGCTTCGCGGCGGGAGGGCTGTCCTACGAGCAGTACTTC
TRBJ2-7	TRBD2	TRBV19	NA	CASTPSGRTAEQYF	TGTGCCAGTACCCCGAGCGGGAGAACGGCCGAGCAGTACTTC
TRBJ2-5	NA	TRBV7-6	NA	CASSLKTGTGEGETQYF	TGTGCCAGCAGCTTAAAGACCGGGACGGGGGAAGGAGAGACCCAGTACTTC
TRBJ2-3	NA	TRBV20-1	NA	CSARDSEGTDTQYF	TGCAGTGCTAGAGATTCGGAGGGAACAGATACGCAGTATTTT
TRBJ2-5	NA	TRBV29-1	NA	CSVETASEKLRETQYF	TGCAGCGTTGAAACGGCTAGCGAAAAACTGAGGGAGACCCAGTACTTC
TRBJ2-5	TRBD1	TRBV7-2	few	CASARDRGQETQYF	TGTGCCAGCGCGAGGGACAGGGGCCAAGAGACCCAGTACTTC
TRBJ1-2	TRBD1	TRBV5-1	NA	CASSPGGTAASDGYTF	TGTGCCAGCAGCCCAGGGGGGACTGCCGCCTCGGATGGCTACACCTTC
TRBJ2-7	TRBD1	TRBV2	few	CASRQGFDEQYF	TGTGCCAGCAGACAGGGGTTCGACGAGCAGTACTTC
TRBJ2-1	NA	TRBV4-1	many	CASSQEVAGKQNEQFF	TGCGCCAGCAGCCAAGAAGTGGCGGGGAAACAGAATGAGCAGTTCTTC
TRBJ1-6	TRBD1	TRBV7-2	many	CASSKDRGNSPLHF	TGTGCCAGCAGCAAGGACAGGGGCAATTCACCCCTCCACTTT
TRBJ1-2	TRBD1	TRBV7-8	many	CASSSYAATGGDYGYTF	TGTGCCAGCAGCTCTTACGCGGCGACAGGGGGTGACTATGGCTACACCTTC
TRBJ2-2	NA	TRBV19	few	CASKGDLNTGELFF	TGTGCCAGTAAAGGGGACCTGAACACCGGGGAGCTGTTTTTT
TRBJ1-5	NA	TRBV20-1	NA	CSASMGGGSNQPQHF	TGCAGTGCTAGTATGGGTGGGGGTAGCAATCAGCCCCAGCATTTT
TRBJ2-7	NA	TRBV7-9	NA	CASSVAGPNYEQYF	TGTGCCAGCAGCGTTGCGGGACCCAACTACGAGCAGTACTTC
TRBJ2-7	NA	TRBV27	many	CASSYVGASYEQYF	TGTGCCAGCAGTTATGTGGGGGCCTCCTACGAGCAGTACTTC
TRBJ1-2	TRBD1	TRBV28	NA	CASSGDPGQEIYGYTF	TGTGCCAGCAGTGGGGATCCGGGACAGGAGATCTATGGCTACACCTTC
TRBJ2-5	TRBD1	TRBV15	NA	CATSSLGTGRETQYF	TGTGCCACCAGCAGCTTGGGGACAGGGCGAGAGACCCAGTACTTC
TRBJ2-1	TRBD1	TRBV2	NA	CASSIWDRGYEQFF	TGTGCCAGCAGTATATGGGACAGGGGTTATGAGCAGTTCTTC
TRBJ2-1	TRBD2	TRBV29-1	many	CSVVAGGPYNEQFF	TGCAGCGTTGTAGCGGGGGGGCCCTACAATGAGCAGTTCTTC
TRBJ2-7	NA	TRBV2	NA	CASRTDPRYEQYF	TGTGCCAGCAGGACCGACCCGCGCTACGAGCAGTACTTC
TRBJ2-3	TRBD1	TRBV20-1	NA	CSASLRDRNTQYF	TGCAGTGCTAGCCTCCGGGACAGAAATACGCAGTATTTT
TRBJ2-7	NA	TRBV10-3	NA	CAISESSYEQYF	TGTGCCATCAGTGAGTCTAGCTACGAGCAGTACTTC
TRBJ1-2	NA	TRBV14	NA	CASSQDLMGSHVVGSDRYTF	TGTGCCAGCAGCCAAGATCTTATGGGCAGCCACGTAGTAGGCTCCGATCGCTACACCTTC
TRBJ2-7	NA	TRBV15	NA	CATSRPTGEQYF	TGTGCCACCAGCCGCCCCACTGGCGAGCAGTACTTC
TRBJ2-7	TRBD1	TRBV10-1	NA	CASSDGTGIYEQYF	TGCGCCAGCAGCGATGGGACAGGTATCTACGAGCAGTACTTC
TRBJ2-2	NA	TRBV19	many	CASSIEFGGSYTGELFF	TGTGCCAGTAGTATAGAGTTTGGGGGCTCTTACACCGGGGAGCTGTTTTTT
TRBJ2-4	NA	TRBV24-1	NA	CATSDPRERNIQYF	TGTGCCACCAGTGATCCCAGGGAGCGGAACATTCAGTACTTC
TRBJ2-7	NA	TRBV24-1	few	CATSDLFWGYEQYF	TGTGCCACCAGTGATTTGTTTTGGGGCTACGAGCAGTACTTC
TRBJ2-7	NA	TRBV15	NA	CATSRDSRPGTYEQYF	TGTGCCACCAGCAGAGATTCTAGACCGGGAACCTACGAGCAGTACTTC
TRBJ1-6	NA	TRBV14	NA	CASSQDSFDYNSPLHF	TGTGCCAGCAGCCAAGACAGCTTCGACTATAATTCACCCCTCCACTTT
TRBJ2-5	NA	TRBV7-7	once	CASSLGVARKGLETQYF	TGTGCTAGCAGCTTAGGAGTGGCAAGGAAGGGGTTAGAGACCCAGTACTTC
TRBJ2-3	TRBD2	TRBV18	few	CASSQGLAGGDTQYF	TGTGCCAGCTCACAGGGACTAGCGGGGGGAGATACGCAGTATTTT
TRBJ2-2	NA	TRBV9	many	CASSNKGGSTGELFF	TGTGCCAGCTCTAACAAGGGGGGCAGCACCGGGGAGCTGTTTTTT
TRBJ2-3	TRBD2	TRBV6-4	NA	CASSDSGGGAADTQYF	TGTGCCAGCAGTGACTCGGGCGGGGGGGCCGCAGATACGCAGTATTTT
TRBJ2-7	TRBD2	TRBV7-2	NA	CASSSGRGGYEQYF	TGTGCCAGCAGCTCGGGGAGGGGCGGGTACGAGCAGTACTTC
TRBJ1-2	NA	TRBV25-1	few	CASSRGTNYGYTF	TGTGCCAGCAGTCGGGGCACTAACTATGGCTACACCTTC
TRBJ2-7	NA	TRBV5-1	NA	CASSLGFGGLYEQYF	TGCGCCAGCAGCTTGGGGTTTGGGGGGCTATACGAGCAGTACTTC
TRBJ1-4	TRBD1	TRBV20-1	NA	CSARADRGGEKLFF	TGCAGTGCTAGAGCGGACAGGGGGGGTGAAAAACTGTTTTTT
TRBJ1-1	NA	TRBV9	NA	CASGEGTEAFF	TGTGCCAGCGGGGAGGGAACTGAAGCTTTCTTT
TRBJ1-6	TRBD1	TRBV20-1	NA	CSARDNRGNDSPLHF	TGCAGTGCTAGAGATAACAGGGGGAATGATTCACCCCTCCACTTT
TRBJ2-5	TRBD1	TRBV2	NA	CASSVRDRGHQETQYF	TGTGCCAGCAGTGTACGGGACAGGGGGCATCAGGAGACCCAGTACTTC
TRBJ2-7	NA	TRBV7-6	NA	CASSLELGARYEQYF	TGTGCCAGCAGCTTAGAACTGGGGGCTCGGTACGAGCAGTACTTC
TRBJ1-2	NA	TRBV6-2/TRBV6-3	many	CASSLHVSNYGYTF	TGTGCCAGCAGTCTACATGTCTCTAACTATGGCTACACCTTC
TRBJ2-6	TRBD1	TRBV13	few	CASSFNIGTGVLSGANVLTF	TGTGCCAGCAGCTTTAATATTGGGACAGGGGTTCTGTCTGGGGCCAACGTCCTGACTTTC
TRBJ1-2	NA	TRBV25-1	NA	CASREANYGYTF	TGTGCCAGCCGGGAGGCTAACTATGGCTACACCTTC
TRBJ1-1	NA	TRBV9	few	CASSERGWETEAFF	TGTGCCAGCAGCGAGCGGGGTTGGGAGACTGAAGCTTTCTTT
TRBJ1-5	TRBD1	TRBV6-6	many	CASSYWLGGLSNQPQHF	TGTGCCAGCAGTTACTGGTTAGGGGGCCTTAGCAATCAGCCCCAGCATTTT
TRBJ2-7	NA	TRBV28	many	CASSLIRGLREQYF	TGTGCCAGCAGTTTAATTCGGGGGTTGCGGGAGCAGTACTTC
TRBJ2-2	NA	TRBV7-7	NA	CASSLQYTGELFF	TGTGCTAGCAGCTTACAATACACCGGGGAGCTGTTTTTT